A selection of T cell receptor beta chains follows, all from one sample in a study of shared T cell receptors in the human thymus. This table comes from immunoSEQ multiplex PCR, and its TCRdb copy is limited to in-frame clones, with some not included. The sample records hundreds of thousands of clones, 70% to 90% being singletons. The same sample was also studied in work on human thymus T cells.

Sequencing was done on a sample of thymocytes. The receptors shown here come from a boy younger than two with a congenital heart defect. Each CDR3 is given with its conserved first and last residue. The D gene is left open where the match is weak. Some rows have no size entry. The others give once, few or many, or a class for an expanded clone.

TRBD1 NA TRBJ1-1 16 TRBV29-1 CSVEDKDRVNTAEAFF TGCAGCGTTGAAGATAAGGACAGGGTAAACACTGCTGAAGCTTTCTTT
TRBD1 NA TRBJ2-7 13 TRBV5-1 CASSPVDRNEQYF TGCGCCAGCAGCCCTGTGGACAGGAACGAGCAGTACTTC
TRBD1 NA TRBJ1-2 13 TRBV5-6 CASSPDRVYGYTF TGTGCCAGCAGCCCTGACAGGGTGTATGGCTACACCTTC
TRBD2 NA TRBJ2-7 20 TRBV4-1 CASSQGWGLAGNSPAYEQYF TGCGCCAGCAGCCAAGGTTGGGGACTAGCGGGTAATAGCCCCGCCTACGAGCAGTACTTC
NA NA TRBJ2-2 17 TRBV2 CASSENGGDHNTGELFF TGTGCCAGCAGTGAAAACGGCGGGGATCACAACACCGGGGAGCTGTTTTTT
TRBD1 NA TRBJ2-2 16 TRBV7-9 CASSLLTGGDTGELFF TGTGCCAGCAGCCTACTGACAGGGGGCGACACCGGGGAGCTGTTTTTT
NA once TRBJ1-3 15 TRBV28 CASSLRRLEGNTIYF TGTGCCAGCAGTTTGCGGAGGTTGGAAGGAAACACCATATATTTT
TRBD1 NA TRBJ2-4 16 TRBV5-5 CASSFTSQGTQNIQYF TGTGCCAGCAGCTTTACATCACAGGGGACCCAAAACATTCAGTACTTC
TRBD1 few TRBJ1-6 18 TRBV4-1 CASSHTGTGDEGNSPLHF TGCGCCAGCAGCCACACGGGGACAGGAGATGAGGGTAATTCACCCCTCCACTTT
TRBD1 NA TRBJ2-1 15 TRBV5-1 CASSGNGTGTNEQFF TGCGCCAGCAGCGGCAACGGGACAGGGACAAATGAGCAGTTCTTC
NA NA TRBJ2-7 14 TRBV28 CASTPRKLSYEQYF TGTGCCAGCACCCCGAGGAAATTGAGCTACGAGCAGTACTTC
NA NA TRBJ2-1 13 TRBV7-3 CASSVGLSAEQFF TGTGCCAGCAGCGTAGGACTAAGTGCTGAGCAGTTCTTC
TRBD1 NA TRBJ1-5 15 TRBV4-3 CASSREKGAHQPQHF TGCGCCAGCAGCCGAGAAAAGGGGGCTCATCAGCCCCAGCATTTT
NA NA TRBJ2-5 15 TRBV5-1 CASSLGSLTQETQYF TGCGCCAGCAGCTTGGGCTCCCTAACGCAAGAGACCCAGTACTTC
TRBD1 NA TRBJ1-4 20 TRBV4-2 CASSQNTPRGLTPGNEKLFF TGTGCCAGCAGCCAAAACACTCCAAGGGGGCTGACGCCCGGTAATGAAAAACTGTTTTTT
NA NA TRBJ1-2 13 TRBV28 CASQRDNNYGYTF TGTGCCAGCCAAAGGGACAATAACTATGGCTACACCTTC
TRBD2 NA TRBJ2-1 15 TRBV11-3 CASSLDREGYNEQFF TGTGCCAGCAGCTTAGATCGGGAGGGCTACAATGAGCAGTTCTTC
NA NA TRBJ2-3 15 TRBV27 CASTDLWGGTDTQYF TGTGCCAGCACGGACCTCTGGGGGGGCACAGATACGCAGTATTTT
NA NA TRBJ2-7 12 TRBV4-1 CASSQAGGEQYF TGCGCCAGCAGCCAAGCCGGGGGCGAGCAGTACTTC
NA NA TRBJ2-7 15 TRBV7-2 CASSPRFRTPYEQYF TGTGCCAGCAGCCCTCGCTTTCGCACACCCTACGAGCAGTACTTC
TRBD1 NA TRBJ1-2 16 TRBV4-3 CASSRAPGQRIYGYTF TGCGCCAGCAGCCGAGCACCGGGACAGCGAATCTATGGCTACACCTTC
NA NA TRBJ1-1 15 TRBV5-1 CASSLVQGMNTEAFF TGCGCCAGCAGCTTGGTGCAGGGGATGAACACTGAAGCTTTCTTT
NA NA TRBJ2-7 13 TRBV4-3 CASSPYQYYEQYF TGCGCCAGCAGCCCTTACCAGTACTACGAGCAGTACTTC
TRBD2 NA TRBJ2-7 12 TRBV30 CAWNGLVGEQYF TGTGCCTGGAATGGACTAGTGGGCGAGCAGTACTTC
TRBD1 NA TRBJ1-2 18 TRBV15 CATSRPAGTDLTNYGYTF TGTGCCACCAGCAGACCCGCCGGGACAGACCTGACTAACTATGGCTACACCTTC
NA NA TRBJ2-7 16 TRBV4-1 CASSQEGHQDNYEQYF TGCGCCAGCAGCCAAGAAGGACACCAGGACAACTACGAGCAGTACTTC
TRBD2 NA TRBJ2-1 16 TRBV19 CASSMSGTSGVNEQFF TGTGCCAGTAGTATGTCCGGGACTAGCGGGGTCAATGAGCAGTTCTTC
TRBD2 once TRBJ2-7 17 TRBV7-6 CASSLSASGDLSYEQYF TGTGCCAGCAGCTTATCCGCAAGCGGGGACCTCTCCTACGAGCAGTACTTC
TRBD2 NA TRBJ2-7 19 TRBV4-1 CASSQDLGLAGDFPYEQYF TGCGCCAGCAGCCAAGATCTCGGACTAGCGGGAGACTTCCCCTACGAGCAGTACTTC
NA NA TRBJ1-2 17 TRBV7-2 CASSSSPLTGYNYGYTF TGTGCCAGCAGCTCTTCACCACTGACAGGATACAACTATGGCTACACCTTC
NA once TRBJ1-5 14 TRBV6-1 CAGSDRWLNQPQHF TGTGCCGGCAGTGACAGGTGGCTCAATCAGCCCCAGCATTTT
TRBD1 NA TRBJ1-1 15 TRBV27 CASSVPQGAGTEAFF TGTGCCAGCAGTGTCCCGCAGGGGGCAGGAACTGAAGCTTTCTTT
NA NA TRBJ2-2 13 TRBV9 CASSAPVAGELFF TGTGCCAGCAGCGCCCCCGTCGCCGGGGAGCTGTTTTTT
TRBD1 NA TRBJ1-2 15 TRBV18 CASSRRDRENYGYTF TGTGCCAGCTCCCGGAGGGACAGAGAAAACTATGGCTACACCTTC
NA NA TRBJ1-3 15 TRBV9 CASSVGSRSGNTIYF TGTGCCAGCAGCGTCGGTAGCAGATCTGGAAACACCATATATTTT
NA NA TRBJ2-7 13 TRBV30 CAWSVPGCHEQYF TGTGCCTGGAGTGTACCAGGGTGCCACGAGCAGTACTTC
TRBD1 NA TRBJ1-1 17 TRBV19 CASSTKSGTGSRTEAFF TGTGCCAGTAGTACGAAATCCGGGACAGGCAGCCGCACTGAAGCTTTCTTT
NA NA TRBJ2-1 17 TRBV19 CASSSRPGGRNYNEQFF TGTGCCAGTAGTAGCCGTCCGGGGGGCCGGAATTACAATGAGCAGTTCTTC
NA few TRBJ1-1 13 TRBV19 CASRETEHTEAFF TGTGCCAGTAGGGAGACAGAGCACACTGAAGCTTTCTTT
TRBD1 NA TRBJ1-5 16 TRBV7-8 CASSSTLQGADQPQHF TGTGCCAGCAGCTCCACATTACAGGGGGCGGATCAGCCCCAGCATTTT
TRBD2 NA TRBJ2-7 17 TRBV28 CASRLTSGAPLIYEQYF TGTGCCAGCAGATTGACTAGCGGAGCACCACTGATCTACGAGCAGTACTTC
NA NA TRBJ1-2 15 TRBV2 CASSEKASVNYGYTF TGTGCCAGCAGTGAAAAAGCCAGCGTTAACTATGGCTACACCTTC
TRBD2 NA TRBJ2-3 17 TRBV15 CATSRDPRRGGEDTQYF TGTGCCACCAGCAGAGATCCGAGGCGGGGGGGGGAAGATACGCAGTATTTT
NA NA TRBJ1-5 13 TRBV4-2 CASSQVVYQPQHF TGTGCCAGCAGCCAAGTAGTATATCAGCCCCAGCATTTT
TRBD2 NA TRBJ2-1 18 TRBV7-9 CASSWPGEAGGRYNEQFF TGTGCCAGCAGCTGGCCCGGTGAAGCGGGAGGGCGGTACAATGAGCAGTTCTTC
NA NA TRBJ1-1 15 TRBV27 CASSYHRVDNTEAFF TGTGCCAGCAGTTACCACAGGGTGGACAACACTGAAGCTTTCTTT
TRBD2 NA TRBJ2-5 16 TRBV10-3 CAISEGLAGTQETQYF TGTGCCATCAGTGAGGGACTAGCAGGTACTCAAGAGACCCAGTACTTC
NA few TRBJ2-2 12 TRBV7-6 CASSHSSGELFF TGTGCCAGCAGCCATTCCAGTGGGGAGCTGTTTTTT
NA once TRBJ1-2 15 TRBV9 CASSLMDSPRYGYTF TGTGCCAGCAGCCTTATGGACAGCCCTCGTTATGGCTACACCTTC
NA NA TRBJ1-5 14 TRBV4-3 CASSPNRAAQPQHF TGCGCCAGCAGCCCAAACAGAGCCGCTCAGCCCCAGCATTTT
NA NA TRBJ2-1 12 TRBV11-2 CASSRGQTKQFF TGTGCCAGCAGCCGCGGGCAAACAAAGCAGTTCTTC
TRBD2 NA TRBJ2-3 13 TRBV30 CAWTSGPADTQYF TGTGCCTGGACTAGCGGGCCTGCGGATACGCAGTATTTT
NA NA TRBJ2-3 17 TRBV11-2 CASSLVNPGHSTDTQYF TGTGCCAGCAGCTTAGTAAATCCAGGCCATAGCACAGATACGCAGTATTTT
NA NA TRBJ1-6 15 TRBV6-4 CASSDSGGLNSPLHF TGTGCCAGCAGTGACTCGGGGGGGTTGAATTCACCCCTCCACTTT
TRBD2 NA TRBJ2-1 15 TRBV7-9 CASSLELAGYNEQFF TGTGCCAGCAGCTTAGAACTAGCGGGTTACAATGAGCAGTTCTTC
NA NA TRBJ1-3 14 TRBV11-2 CASSRRGSGNTIYF TGTGCCAGCAGCCGAAGAGGCTCTGGAAACACCATATATTTT
TRBD1 NA TRBJ1-2 14 TRBV10-3 CAISDFRDSYGYTF TGTGCCATCAGTGACTTCAGGGACAGCTATGGCTACACCTTC
NA NA TRBJ1-6 15 TRBV11-2 CASSLAGTTNSPLHF TGTGCCAGCAGCTTGGCCGGGACAACGAATTCACCCCTCCACTTT
TRBD1 NA TRBJ1-1 19 TRBV5-1 CASSLAMRTGQAGLAEAFF TGCGCCAGCAGCTTGGCCATGAGGACAGGGCAAGCGGGGTTAGCTGAAGCTTTCTTT